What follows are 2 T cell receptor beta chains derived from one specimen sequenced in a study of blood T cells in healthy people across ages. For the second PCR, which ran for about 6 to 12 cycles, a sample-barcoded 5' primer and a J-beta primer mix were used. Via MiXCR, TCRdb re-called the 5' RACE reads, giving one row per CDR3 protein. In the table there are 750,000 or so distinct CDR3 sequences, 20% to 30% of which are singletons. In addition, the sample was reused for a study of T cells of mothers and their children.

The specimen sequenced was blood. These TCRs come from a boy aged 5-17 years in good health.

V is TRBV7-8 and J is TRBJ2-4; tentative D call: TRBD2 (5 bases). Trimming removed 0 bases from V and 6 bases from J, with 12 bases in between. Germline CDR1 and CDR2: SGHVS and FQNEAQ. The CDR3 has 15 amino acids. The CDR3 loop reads CASSLAYEGANIQYF. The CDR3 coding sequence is TGTGCCAGCAGCTTAGCGTACGAGGGAGCAAACATTCAGTACTTC.

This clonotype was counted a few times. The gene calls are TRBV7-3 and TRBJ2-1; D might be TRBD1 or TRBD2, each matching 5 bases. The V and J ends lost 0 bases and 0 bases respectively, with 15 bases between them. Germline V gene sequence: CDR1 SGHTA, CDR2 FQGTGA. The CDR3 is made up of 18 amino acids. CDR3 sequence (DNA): TGTGCCAGCAGCTTAACGGGCGAGGGGCCAAGCTCCTACAATGAGCAGTTCTTC. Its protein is CASSLTGEGPSSYNEQFF.